A single TCR beta chain is shown here with its context. Its antigen is currently unknown. Some clones are missing from TCRdb's copy, which holds only in-frame ones; the method was immunoSEQ multiplex PCR. This sample has about 41,000 clones, with 65% to 80% found just once. CDR1 and CDR2 (germline): LGHNA, YNFKEQ. The CDR3 has 13 amino acids. Trimming removed 0 bases from V and 4 bases from J, with 4 bases in between. These data belong to a study of PD-1 blockade in classical Hodgkin lymphoma. General observations from the study: Reported findings placed baseline TCR diversity lower in newly diagnosed patients (compared with healthy donors). Lower baseline TCR diversity marked trial partial responders and progressors. Nivolumab initiated under 1 year post-ASCT led to patient exclusion.

Each patient's relapse followed autologous stem cell transplantation, and brentuximab vedotin exposure varied. When best responses were assessed, they were complete response, partial response or progressive disease. Here the sequenced sample was peripheral blood mononuclear cells (PBMCs), taken at baseline. This TCR was sampled from a human donor with classical Hodgkin lymphoma. The chain uses TRBV4-2 and TRBJ2-1; D unclear. The CDR3 protein is CASSQEQYNEQFF. The CDR3 DNA follows: TGTGCCAGCAGCCAAGAACAGTACAATGAGCAGTTCTTC.